These 3 T cell receptor beta chains were sequenced from one sample in a study of regulatory T cells in long-lasting Graves disease. Library construction for TCR beta used iRepertoire HTBI primers and Arm-PCR of CDR3 regions. TCRdb analysed the multiplex PCR reads with MiXCR anew, one entry per CDR3 protein. The data hold roughly 400,000 distinct CDR3 sequences, with under 25% observed a single time. As for time point: persistent/refractory GD, antithyroid drugs over 5 years with positive TRAb. TCR sequences were obtained from RNA taken from PBMCs. The sequences come from peripheral blood mononuclear cells (PBMCs), collected when the disease was refractory, from a patient treated with antithyroid drugs. The receptors were gathered from a female donor with Graves disease.

This clonotype was counted between two and nine times. This chain joins TRBV19 and TRBJ1-2; D remains ambiguous. CDR3 length: 14 residues. Germline CDR1 LNHDA, CDR2 SQIVND (reference sequence). With 7 bases removed from V and 3 bases from J, the gap between germline ends came to 15 bases. CDR3 loop: CASTVVGEYYGYTF. CDR3 DNA sequence: TGTGCCAGTACCGTAGTCGGAGAGTACTATGGCTACACCTTC.

This clonotype was seen repeatedly, ten times or more. The chain has TRBV20-1 and TRBJ2-5, with D maybe TRBD2 (6 bases). V lost 4 bases and J 2 bases, leaving 11 bases between the germline ends. The germline CDR1 and CDR2 sequences are DFQATT and SNEGSKA (reference sequence). CDR3 length: 13 amino acids. CDR3 sequence: CSAKGLFQETQYF. DNA of the CDR3: TGCAGTGCTAAGGGACTGTTTCAAGAGACCCAGTACTTC.

The chain links TRBV7-2 to TRBJ1-2; 7 nucleotides agree with TRBD1. Germline V gene data show CDR1 as SGHTA and CDR2 as FQGNSA. V dropped 5 bases and J dropped 6; count of bases not matched to a gene: 6. The CDR3 is 13 residues long. Here the CDR3 DNA reads TGTGCCAGCAGCCGACAGGGAGTCAATGGCTACACCTTC. Translating gives CASSRQGVNGYTF.